A single sample gave rise to the 13 T cell receptor beta chains below, sequenced in a study of T cell changes during pregnancy in multiple sclerosis. Profiling relied on immunoSEQ multiplex PCR, and the TCRdb table lists in-frame clones only, not all of them. The sample holds roughly 48,000 clones; approximately 85% are singletons and the top ten take 0.95% to 1.5%. The sample was CD4+ T cells from peripheral blood mononuclear cells, taken in the second trimester of pregnancy. The receptors come from a female donor with multiple sclerosis, enrolled in a pregnancy study.

This clone has only one observation. The gene calls are TRBV7-2 and TRBJ2-2; D unclear. CDR1 is SGHTA and CDR2 is FQGNSA in the germline V gene. The CDR3 consists of 15 residues. V was pared by 7 bases and J by 4 bases, with 16 bases between. The CDR3 sequence is CASTASVGLTGELFF. As DNA, the CDR3 is TGTGCCAGCACCGCAAGCGTTGGTCTCACCGGGGAGCTGTTTTTT. Variable domain in full (rest from reference TRBV7-2 and TRBJ2-2): GAGVSQSPSNKVTEKGKDVELRCDPISGHTALYWYRQSLGQGLEFLIYFQGNSAPDKSGLPSDRFSAERTGGSVSTLTIQRTQQEDSAVYLCASTASVGLTGELFFGEGSRLTVL.

V is TRBV7-9 and J is TRBJ1-4; D uncertain. The CDR3 consists of 14 residues. Germline lookup yields CDR1 SEHNR and CDR2 FQNEAQ (reference sequence). V was shortened by 5 bases and J by 8 bases, with 15 bases between the two germline ends. The CDR3 spells CASSQWRDEEKLFF. The CDR3 nucleotides are TGTGCCAGCAGCCAGTGGAGGGATGAAGAAAAACTGTTTTTT. Full variable domain (remainder filled in from reference TRBV7-9 and TRBJ1-4): DTGVSQNPRHKITKRGQNVTFRCDPISEHNRLYWYRQTLGQGPEFLTYFQNEAQLEKSRLLSDRFSAERPKGSFSTLEIQRTEQGDSAMYLCASSQWRDEEKLFFGSGTQLSVL.

The chain employs TRBV10-3 and TRBJ2-7, with TRBD2 matching over 10 bases. Germline V gives CDR1 ENHRY, CDR2 SYGVKD. V shed 3 bases and J 6 bases; nucleotides not matched to a gene: 11. This CDR3 has 16 residues. CDR3 nucleotide sequence: TGTGCCATCAGTGATGGGACTAGCGCATGGCCGGGCGAGCAGTACTTC. Protein product: CAISDGTSAWPGEQYF.

The chain carries TRBV28 and TRBJ2-7; 11 bases align to TRBD2. CDR1 is MDHEN and CDR2 is SYDVKM in the germline V gene. V was pared by 2 bases and J by 1 base, with 4 bases of the junction left unmatched. The length of the CDR3 is 16 residues. The CDR3 is CASSLGGTSGSYEQYF. CDR3 sequence (DNA): TGTGCCAGCAGTTTAGGAGGGACTAGCGGATCCTACGAGCAGTACTTC.

The CDR3 here is CAISPTQTSGSGSEQYF. In DNA form, the CDR3 reads TGTGCCATCAGTCCGACCCAGACTAGCGGGAGCGGGAGCGAGCAGTACTTC. The chain links TRBV10-3 to TRBJ2-7; TRBD2 aligns across 12 bases. This CDR3 contains 17 residues. V lost 5 bases to trimming and J lost 6 bases; unmatched junction nucleotides: 14. Germline values: CDR1 ENHRY, CDR2 SYGVKD.

The chain couples TRBV18 to TRBJ2-1, with D hard to call. The V end was cut by 3 bases, the J end by 2 bases, with 8 bases between. Germline assignment: CDR1 KGHSH and CDR2 LQKENI. CDR3 size: 14 residues. The CDR3 nucleotides are TGTGCCAGCTCACCTACGCAGGCCTACAATGAGCAGTTCTTC. Protein sequence: CASSPTQAYNEQFF.

This clone turned up a few times. The chain recombines TRBV5-1 with TRBJ2-3, with TRBD1 matching 7 bases. There are 15 residues in the CDR3. Losses at the gene ends were 5 bases for V and 2 bases for J; bases not matched to a gene: 8. Germline V gene sequence: CDR1 SGHRS, CDR2 YFSETQ. CDR3 sequence: CASRPGQSSTDTQYF. DNA for the CDR3: TGCGCCAGCAGGCCGGGACAGAGTTCCACAGATACGCAGTATTTT.

This chain uses TRBV5-8 with TRBJ1-4; maybe TRBD1 (5 bases). Trimming took off 6 bases at V and 7 bases at J, with 16 bases between the two ends. The CDR3 loop spans 14 amino acids. CDR1 is SGHTS and CDR2 is YDEGEE in the germline V gene. The chain's CDR3 is CASNQRWGVEKLFF. The DNA of the CDR3 is TGTGCCAGCAACCAACGGTGGGGGGTTGAAAAACTGTTTTTT.

CDR3 residues: CASAYNEQFF. CDR3 sequence (DNA): TGTGCCAGCGCGTACAATGAGCAGTTCTTC. The chain recombines TRBV28 with TRBJ2-1; D ambiguous. Trimming left V 8 bases short and J 4 bases short, with 3 bases between. The CDR3 contains 10 residues. From germline, CDR1 is MDHEN and CDR2 SYDVKM.

The chain has TRBV28 and TRBJ1-5; possibly TRBD1 for D (6 bases). This CDR3 spans 15 amino acids. Trimming stripped 5 bases from V and 7 bases from J, with 18 bases between. From germline, CDR1 is MDHEN and CDR2 SYDVKM. The DNA for the CDR3 is TGTGCCAGCAGTCCGCAGGGACAAGGAGACCAGCCCCAGCATTTT. Translated: CASSPQGQGDQPQHF.

The sample holds a few counts of this clone. The V gene is TRBV5-6, the J gene TRBJ2-1; D unresolved. CDR1 and CDR2 from the germline V gene are SGHDT and YYEEEE. There are 14 residues in the CDR3. Trimming left V 2 bases short and J 3 bases short, with 9 bases between. The CDR3 DNA is TGTGCCAGCAGCTTCTACCTGAACTACAATGAGCAGTTCTTC. It codes for CASSFYLNYNEQFF. The full variable domain, completed using reference TRBV5-6 and TRBJ2-1, is DAGVTQSPTHLIKTRGQQVTLRCSPKSGHDTVSWYQQALGQGPQFIFQYYEEEERQRGNFPDRFSGHQFPNYSSELNVNALLLGDSALYLCASSFYLNYNEQFFGPGTRLTVL.

The rearrangement links TRBV7-9 to TRBJ2-1; 7 nucleotides agree with TRBD1. J gave up 4 bases and V 6 bases, and 12 bases lay outside the gene matches. The CDR3 runs to 16 residues. CDR1 and CDR2 (germline): SEHNR, FQNEAQ (reference sequence). CDR3 loop: CASSQEQGLGYNEQFF. DNA for the CDR3: TGTGCCAGCAGTCAGGAACAGGGGTTGGGATACAATGAGCAGTTCTTC.

The chain combines TRBV30 with TRBJ1-5, with 10 nucleotides matching TRBD1. V gave up 3 bases and J gave up 7 bases; unmatched junction bases: 3. This CDR3 has 13 amino acids. The V gene's germline CDR1 is GTSNPN and CDR2 SVGIG (reference sequence). CDR3 in DNA: TGTGCCTGGAGCGGACAGGGGGAGCAGCCCCAGCATTTT. It is translated as CAWSGQGEQPQHF.